This T cell receptor beta chain was sequenced in a study of T-cell reconstitution after alpha-beta-depleted transplantation in children. V lost 0 bases to trimming and J lost 1 base, with 7 bases between them. The CDR3 has 14 amino acids. Per the germline V gene, CDR1 is LNHNV and CDR2 is YYDKDF (reference sequence). Researchers prepared the TCRbeta library using unique molecular identifiers, the study reports. Each CDR3 protein is one row after TCRdb ran MiXCR on the PCR reads. The table shows around 960,000 distinct CDR3 sequences, with under 30% occurring only once. This clonotype was counted a few times.

The chain couples TRBV15 to TRBJ2-7; possibly TRBD2 for D (5 bases). The sample in question was PBMCs, mostly from graft donor cells, obtained 360 days after TCRalphabeta/CD19-depleted stem cell transplant. This TCR came from a boy in the first two years of life who had a stem cell transplant for SCID, so the T cells may come from the graft donor. The CDR3 here is CATSRDRGSYEQYF. For the CDR3, the DNA is TGTGCCACCAGCAGAGATCGAGGGTCCTACGAGCAGTACTTC.